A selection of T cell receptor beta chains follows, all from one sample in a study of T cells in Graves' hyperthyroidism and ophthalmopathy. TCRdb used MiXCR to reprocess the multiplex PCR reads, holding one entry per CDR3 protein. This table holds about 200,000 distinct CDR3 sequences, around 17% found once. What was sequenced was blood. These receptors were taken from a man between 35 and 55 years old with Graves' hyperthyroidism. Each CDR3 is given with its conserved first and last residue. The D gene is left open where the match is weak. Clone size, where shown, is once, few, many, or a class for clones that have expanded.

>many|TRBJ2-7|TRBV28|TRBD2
TGTGCCAGCAGCGGTACTAGCGGGGGTATGTACGAGCAGTACTTC
CASSGTSGGMYEQYF
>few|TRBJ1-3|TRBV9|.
TGTGCCAGCAGCCCTCGGGGGTTCACAGGAAACACCATATATTTT
CASSPRGFTGNTIYF
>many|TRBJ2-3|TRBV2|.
TGTGCCAGCCCGAGATGGGGAGCAGATACGCAGTATTTT
CASPRWGADTQYF
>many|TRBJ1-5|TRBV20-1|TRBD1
TGCAGTGCTAGACAGGGGGAAAGCAATCAGCCCCAGCATTTT
CSARQGESNQPQHF
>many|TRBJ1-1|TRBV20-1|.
TGCAGTGCTAGAGCCCCCGGGGGAAGCAACGAAGCTTTCTTT
CSARAPGGSNEAFF
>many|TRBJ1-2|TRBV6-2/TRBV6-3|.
TGTGCCAGCAGTTACTCGCTTGGCAGCTCGGGCTACACCTTC
CASSYSLGSSGYTF
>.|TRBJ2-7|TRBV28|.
TGTGCCAGCAGTGACACAGCGAGCTCCTACGAGCAGTACTTC
CASSDTASSYEQYF
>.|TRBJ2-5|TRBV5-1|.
TGCGCCAGCAGCTTGGATTTGGGGACCCAGTACTTC
CASSLDLGTQYF
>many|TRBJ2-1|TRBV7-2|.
TGTGCCAGCAGCATCGGGACATCCGAGTTCTTC
CASSIGTSEFF
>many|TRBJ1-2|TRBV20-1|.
TGCAGTGCTAGTGGCTCAGAGTACAGCCATGGCTACACCTTC
CSASGSEYSHGYTF
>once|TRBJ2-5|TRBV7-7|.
TGTGCTAGCAGCCCCCCCCCTGGGTTGGCAGAGACCCAGTACTTC
CASSPPPGLAETQYF
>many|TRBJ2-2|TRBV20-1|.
TGCAGTGCTAGGTTGGGGGGGCGAGCCCTCTCGAACACCGGGGAGCTGTTTTTT
CSARLGGRALSNTGELFF
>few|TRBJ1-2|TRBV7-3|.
TGTGCCAGCAGCTTAAACGCCGGGGCCTTAAACTATGGCTACACCTTC
CASSLNAGALNYGYTF
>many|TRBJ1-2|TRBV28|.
TGTGCCAGCAGTTACGAGGCCATTGATCAGGGCTACACCTTC
CASSYEAIDQGYTF
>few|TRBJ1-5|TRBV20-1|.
TGCAGTGCTAGAAGGACAGAGTATAGCAATCAGCCCCAGCATTTT
CSARRTEYSNQPQHF
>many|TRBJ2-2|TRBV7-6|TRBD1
TGTGCCAGCGGGAAAAGACAGGGGGCCAACACCGGGGAGCTGTTTTTT
CASGKRQGANTGELFF
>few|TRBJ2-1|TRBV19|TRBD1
TGTGCCAGTAGTTTCCGGGACAGGGGGTCTATTGAGCAGTTCTTC
CASSFRDRGSIEQFF
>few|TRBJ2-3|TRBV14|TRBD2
TGTGCCAGCAGCCACAGCGGGGGGGGCCTAACGGCAGATACGCAGTATTTT
CASSHSGGGLTADTQYF
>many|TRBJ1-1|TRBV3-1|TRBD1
TGTGCCAGCAGTCCACAGGGGACGGGAGCTTTCTTT
CASSPQGTGAFF
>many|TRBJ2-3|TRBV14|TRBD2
TGTGCCAGCACCCGGACTAGCGTGGCAGATACGCAGTATTTT
CASTRTSVADTQYF
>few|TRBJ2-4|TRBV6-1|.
TGTGCCAGCAGCCCCACCCGGGAAAACATTCAGTACTTC
CASSPTRENIQYF
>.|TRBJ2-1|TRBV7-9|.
TGTGCCAGCAGCCCACGGGGCTTACTGGGGAACAATGAGCAGTTCTTC
CASSPRGLLGNNEQFF
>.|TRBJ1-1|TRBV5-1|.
TGCGCCAGCAGTTATACAGGAAGTCCGACTGAAGCTTTCTTT
CASSYTGSPTEAFF
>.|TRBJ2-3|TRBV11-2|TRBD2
TGTGCCAGCAGCTTACCTCCGGGACTAGCGGGGGGGCAAGATACGCAGTATTTT
CASSLPPGLAGGQDTQYF
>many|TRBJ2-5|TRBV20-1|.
TGCAGTGCTAGGAGTGGGGCGTCAGGAGAGACCCAGTACTTC
CSARSGASGETQYF
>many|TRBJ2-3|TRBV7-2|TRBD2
TGTGCCAGCAGCCTGGGACTAGCGGCTACTAGCACAGATACGCAGTATTTT
CASSLGLAATSTDTQYF
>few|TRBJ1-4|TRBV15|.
TGTGCCACCAGCAGAGTTAGGAATGAAAAACTGTTTTTT
CATSRVRNEKLFF
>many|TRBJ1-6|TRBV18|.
TGTGCCAGCTCACCAATCCAGGGAAGAACTTCACCCCTCCACTTT
CASSPIQGRTSPLHF
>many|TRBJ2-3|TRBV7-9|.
TGTGCCAGCAGCTTAGGCACTAGTTCGGCAGATACGCAGTATTTT
CASSLGTSSADTQYF
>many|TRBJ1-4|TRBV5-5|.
TGTGCCAGCAGCTTGGAACGTGGGACTTGGGCGACTAATGAAAAACTGTTTTTT
CASSLERGTWATNEKLFF
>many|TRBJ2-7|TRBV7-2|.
TGTGCCAGCAGCCCGCCCGGGACCTACGAGCAGTACTTC
CASSPPGTYEQYF
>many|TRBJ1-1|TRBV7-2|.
TGTGCCAGCAGAGACACGCCGGGACACTCCACTGAAGCTTTCTTT
CASRDTPGHSTEAFF
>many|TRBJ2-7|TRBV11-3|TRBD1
TGTGCCAGCAGCCCCGGGACAGGGGGCGCCTTGGACCCCTACGAGCAGTACTTC
CASSPGTGGALDPYEQYF